This T cell receptor beta chain was sequenced for a study of T cell repertoires in cytomegalovirus infection. Overall study context: Evidence of both CMV infection and a matching HLA type came from public TCR beta signatures.

Study-wide results and limits: Cumulative frequency (of public TCR beta family members) identified carriers of CMV plus the relevant HLA. CMV-specific TCR beta clonotypes restricted by HLA-C dominated the ex vivo response.

This clonotype was picked up many times. Antigen unknown. TCRdb analysed the reads with MiXCR anew, one entry per CDR3 protein. Of about 68,000 distinct CDR3 sequences detected, under 25% appear once; the ten largest clones hold around three quarters. The sequenced sample was PBMCs, sequenced either directly or after in vitro stimulation (not recorded which). The receptor comes from a human donor in good health (CMV status not recorded). Some clones in this sample may be carry-over from other donors' samples.

DNA for the CDR3: TGTGCCAGCAGCTTGGGACTAGCGGGAGAGGGTTTGTACGAGCAGTACTTC. Translation: CASSLGLAGEGLYEQYF. V usage is TRBV7-2 and J usage is TRBJ2-7, with TRBD2 matching over 14 bases. Per the germline V gene, CDR1 is SGHTA and CDR2 is FQGNSA. This CDR3 has 17 amino acids. With 3 bases clipped from V and 4 bases from J, the junction kept 8 bases outside the gene matches.